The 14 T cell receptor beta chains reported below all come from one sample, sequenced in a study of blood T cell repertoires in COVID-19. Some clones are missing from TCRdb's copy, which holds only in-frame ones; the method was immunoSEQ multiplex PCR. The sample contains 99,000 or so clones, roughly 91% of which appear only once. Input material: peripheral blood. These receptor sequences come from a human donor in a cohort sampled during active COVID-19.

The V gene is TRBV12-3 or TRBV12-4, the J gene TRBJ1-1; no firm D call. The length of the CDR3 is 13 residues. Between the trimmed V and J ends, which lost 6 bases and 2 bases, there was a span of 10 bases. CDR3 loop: CASSLGGNTEAFF. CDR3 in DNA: TGTGCCAGCAGCCTGGGAGGAAACACTGAAGCTTTCTTT.

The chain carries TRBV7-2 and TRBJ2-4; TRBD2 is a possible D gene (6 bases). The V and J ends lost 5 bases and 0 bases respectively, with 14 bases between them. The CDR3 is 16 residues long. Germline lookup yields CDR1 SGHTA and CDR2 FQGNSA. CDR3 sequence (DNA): TGTGCCAGCAGCCCGTCGGGACTTCTAGCCAAAAACATTCAGTACTTC. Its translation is CASSPSGLLAKNIQYF.

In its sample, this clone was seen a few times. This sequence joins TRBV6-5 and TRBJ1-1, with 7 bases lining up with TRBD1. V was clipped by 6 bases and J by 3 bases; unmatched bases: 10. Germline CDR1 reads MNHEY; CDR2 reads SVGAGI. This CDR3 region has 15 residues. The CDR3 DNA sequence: TGTGCCAGCAGAGAGACAGGGATAGGATACACTGAAGCTTTCTTT. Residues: CASRETGIGYTEAFF.

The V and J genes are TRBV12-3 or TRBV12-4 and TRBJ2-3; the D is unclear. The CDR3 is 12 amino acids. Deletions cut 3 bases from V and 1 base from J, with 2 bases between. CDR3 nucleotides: TGTGCCAGCAGTTTCGGCACAGATACGCAGTATTTT. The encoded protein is CASSFGTDTQYF.

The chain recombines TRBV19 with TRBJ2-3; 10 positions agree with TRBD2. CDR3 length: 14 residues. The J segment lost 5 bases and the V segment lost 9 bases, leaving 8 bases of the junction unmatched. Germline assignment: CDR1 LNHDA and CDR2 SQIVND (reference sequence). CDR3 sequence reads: CASSDLAGGDTQYF. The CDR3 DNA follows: TGTGCCAGCTCTGACTTAGCGGGGGGAGATACGCAGTATTTT.

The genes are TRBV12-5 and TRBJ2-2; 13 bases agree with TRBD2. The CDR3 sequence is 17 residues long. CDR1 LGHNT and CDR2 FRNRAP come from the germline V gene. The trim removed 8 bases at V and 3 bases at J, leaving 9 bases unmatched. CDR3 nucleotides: TGTGCTAGTCTTAGGACTAGCGGGAGCCCCTACACCGGGGAGCTGTTTTTT. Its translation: CASLRTSGSPYTGELFF.

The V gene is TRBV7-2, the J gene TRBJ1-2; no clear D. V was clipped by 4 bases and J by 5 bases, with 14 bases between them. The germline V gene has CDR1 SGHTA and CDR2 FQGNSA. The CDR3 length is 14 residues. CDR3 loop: CASSSGGSEYGYTF. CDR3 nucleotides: TGTGCCAGCAGCTCTGGCGGGTCGGAATATGGCTACACCTTC.

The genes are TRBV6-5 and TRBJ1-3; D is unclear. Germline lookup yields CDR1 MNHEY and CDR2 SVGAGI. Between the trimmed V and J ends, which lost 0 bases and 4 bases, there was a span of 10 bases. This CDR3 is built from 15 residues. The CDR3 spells CASSYSTGLGNTIYF. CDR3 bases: TGTGCCAGCAGTTACTCGACCGGGTTGGGAAACACCATATATTTT.

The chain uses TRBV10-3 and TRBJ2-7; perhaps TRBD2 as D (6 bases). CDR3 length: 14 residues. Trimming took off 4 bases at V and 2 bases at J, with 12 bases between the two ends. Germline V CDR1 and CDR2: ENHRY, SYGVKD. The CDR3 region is CAISGSGLTYEQYF. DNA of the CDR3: TGTGCCATCAGTGGGAGCGGGCTAACCTACGAGCAGTACTTC.

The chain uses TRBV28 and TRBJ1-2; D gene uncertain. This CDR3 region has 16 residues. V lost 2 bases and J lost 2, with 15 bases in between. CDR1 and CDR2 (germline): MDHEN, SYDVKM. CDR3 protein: CASSLERRRGNYGYTF. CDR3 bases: TGTGCCAGCAGTTTAGAGCGACGGAGAGGAAACTATGGCTACACCTTC.

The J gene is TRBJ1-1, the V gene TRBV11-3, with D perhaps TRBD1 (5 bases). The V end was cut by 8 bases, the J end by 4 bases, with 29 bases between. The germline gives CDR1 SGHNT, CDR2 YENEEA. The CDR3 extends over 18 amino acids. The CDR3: CASRSLQRGAVGATEAFF. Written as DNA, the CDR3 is TGTGCCAGCCGAAGCTTACAGCGGGGCGCAGTCGGGGCCACTGAAGCTTTCTTT. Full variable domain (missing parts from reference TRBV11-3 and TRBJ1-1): EAGVVQSPRYKIIEKKQPVAFWCNPISGHNTLYWYLQNLGQGPELLIRYENEEAVDDSQLPKDRFSAERLKGVDSTLKIQPAELGDSAVYLCASRSLQRGAVGATEAFFGQGTRLTVV.

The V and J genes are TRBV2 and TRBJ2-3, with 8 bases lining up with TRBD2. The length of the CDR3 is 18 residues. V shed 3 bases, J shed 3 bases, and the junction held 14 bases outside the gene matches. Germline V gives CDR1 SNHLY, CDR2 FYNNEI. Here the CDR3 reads CASSEGGSGRVMTDTQYF. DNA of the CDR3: TGTGCCAGCAGTGAGGGTGGGAGCGGGAGAGTGATGACAGATACGCAGTATTTT.

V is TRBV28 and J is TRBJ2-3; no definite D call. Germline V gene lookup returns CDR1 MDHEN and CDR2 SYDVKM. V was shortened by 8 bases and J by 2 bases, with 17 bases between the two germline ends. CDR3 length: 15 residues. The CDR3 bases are TGTGCCAGCCCCCCCCGACTGATTAACACAGATACGCAGTATTTT. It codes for CASPPRLINTDTQYF.

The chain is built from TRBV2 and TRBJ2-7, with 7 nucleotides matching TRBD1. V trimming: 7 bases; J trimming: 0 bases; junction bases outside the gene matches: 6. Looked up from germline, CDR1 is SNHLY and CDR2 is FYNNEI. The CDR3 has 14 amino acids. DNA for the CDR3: TGTGCCAGCAAAAGGCAGGGGGACTCCTACGAGCAGTACTTC. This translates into CASKRQGDSYEQYF.